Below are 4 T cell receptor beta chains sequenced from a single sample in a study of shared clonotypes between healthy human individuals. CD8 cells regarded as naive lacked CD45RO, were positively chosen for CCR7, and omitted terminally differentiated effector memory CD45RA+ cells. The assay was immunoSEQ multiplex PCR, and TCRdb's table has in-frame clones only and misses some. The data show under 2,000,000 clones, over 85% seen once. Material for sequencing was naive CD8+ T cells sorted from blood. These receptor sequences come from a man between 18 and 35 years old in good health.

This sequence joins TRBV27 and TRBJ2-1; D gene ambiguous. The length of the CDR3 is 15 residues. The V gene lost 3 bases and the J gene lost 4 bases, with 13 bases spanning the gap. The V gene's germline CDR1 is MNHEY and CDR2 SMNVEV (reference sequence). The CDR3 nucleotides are TGTGCCAGCAGTTTCATAGGATCCCGATACAATGAGCAGTTCTTC. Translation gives CASSFIGSRYNEQFF.

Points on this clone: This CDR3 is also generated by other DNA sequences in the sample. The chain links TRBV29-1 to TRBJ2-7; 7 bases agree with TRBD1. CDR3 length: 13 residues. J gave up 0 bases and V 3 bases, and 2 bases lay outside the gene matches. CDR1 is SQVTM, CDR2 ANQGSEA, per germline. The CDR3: CSVETGNSYEQYF. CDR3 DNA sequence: TGCAGCGTTGAGACAGGGAACTCCTACGAGCAGTACTTC.

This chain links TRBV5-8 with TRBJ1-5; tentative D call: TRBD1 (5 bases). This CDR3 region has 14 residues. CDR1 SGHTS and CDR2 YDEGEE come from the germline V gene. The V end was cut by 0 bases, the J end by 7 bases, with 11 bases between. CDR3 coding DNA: TGTGCCAGCAGCTTGGATCAGGGCGAACAGCCCCAGCATTTT. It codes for CASSLDQGEQPQHF.

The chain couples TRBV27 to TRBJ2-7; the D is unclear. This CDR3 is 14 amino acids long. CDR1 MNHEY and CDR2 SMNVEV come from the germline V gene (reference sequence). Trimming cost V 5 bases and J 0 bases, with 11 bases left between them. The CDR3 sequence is CASSPSLSSYEQYF. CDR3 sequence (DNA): TGTGCCAGCAGTCCGAGTCTGAGCTCCTACGAGCAGTACTTC.